The sequence of this T cell receptor (beta chain) was determined in a study of T cells in Graves' hyperthyroidism and ophthalmopathy. CDR1 GTSNPN and CDR2 SVGIG come from the germline V gene (reference sequence). There are 15 residues in the CDR3. V lost 1 base, J lost 3 bases, and 4 bases stayed unmatched. To note about this clonotype: The antigen remains undetermined.

TCR beta CDR3 regions were amplified from RNA. The HTBI primer set drove a first-round RT-PCR of the TCR CDR3. TCRdb independently ran MiXCR on the multiplex PCR reads; one entry per CDR3 protein. The sample has a few hundred thousand distinct CDR3 sequences, roughly 14% seen once. Study results and caveats: In validation, the model predicted ophthalmopathy. These predictions came a median about 6.5 months before onset. The authors' 13 V-J model separated ophthalmopathy from stable hyperthyroidism.

The genes are TRBV30 and TRBJ1-3; 9 positions match TRBD1. The specimen was blood. The clonotype comes from a young woman with Graves' hyperthyroidism. The CDR3 DNA reads as TGTGCCTGGAGTGCCAACAGGGGGCTTGGAAACACCATATATTTT. Translated, it gives CAWSANRGLGNTIYF.